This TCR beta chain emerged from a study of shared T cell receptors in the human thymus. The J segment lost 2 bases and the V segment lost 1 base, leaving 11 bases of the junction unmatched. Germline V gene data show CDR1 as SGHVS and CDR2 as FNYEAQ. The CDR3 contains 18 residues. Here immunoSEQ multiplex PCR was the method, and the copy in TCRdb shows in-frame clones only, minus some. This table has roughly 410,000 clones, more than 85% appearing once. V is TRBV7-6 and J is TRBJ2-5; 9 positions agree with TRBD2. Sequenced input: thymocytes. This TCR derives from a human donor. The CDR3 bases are TGTGCCAGCAGCTTAGTGGGGCGGGAGGGCCCTGGGCAAGAGACCCAGTACTTC. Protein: CASSLVGREGPGQETQYF. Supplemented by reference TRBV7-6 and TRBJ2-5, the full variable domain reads GAGVSQSPRYKVTKRGQDVALRCDPISGHVSLYWYRQALGQGPEFLTYFNYEAQQDKSGLPNDRFSAERPEGSISTLTIQRTEQRDSAMYRCASSLVGREGPGQETQYFGPGTRLLVL.